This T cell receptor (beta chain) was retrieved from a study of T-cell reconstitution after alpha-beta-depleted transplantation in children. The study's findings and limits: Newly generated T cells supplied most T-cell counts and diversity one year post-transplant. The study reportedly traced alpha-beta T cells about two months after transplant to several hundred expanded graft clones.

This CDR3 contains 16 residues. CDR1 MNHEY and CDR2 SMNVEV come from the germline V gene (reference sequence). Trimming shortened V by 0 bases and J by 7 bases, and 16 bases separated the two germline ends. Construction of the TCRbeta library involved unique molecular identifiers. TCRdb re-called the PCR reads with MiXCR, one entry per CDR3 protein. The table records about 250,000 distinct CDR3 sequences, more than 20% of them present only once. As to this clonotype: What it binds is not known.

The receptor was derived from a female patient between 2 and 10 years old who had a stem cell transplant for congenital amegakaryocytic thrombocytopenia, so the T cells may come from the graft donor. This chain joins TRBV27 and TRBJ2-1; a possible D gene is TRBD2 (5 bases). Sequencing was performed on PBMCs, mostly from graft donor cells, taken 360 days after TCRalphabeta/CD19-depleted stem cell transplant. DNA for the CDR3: TGTGCCAGCAGTTTATCTTGGCTAGCTGTTACGAATGAGCAGTTCTTC. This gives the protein CASSLSWLAVTNEQFF.